A single sample gave rise to the 21 T cell receptor beta chains below, sequenced in a study of blood T cell repertoires in COVID-19 (dated by TCRdb to the early 2020s). The library relied on the immunoSEQ multiplex PCR assay. TCRdb stores this immuneACCESS table with in-frame sequences only. Part of the clones is absent; in the studies checked, under half of the shortfall reflects unresolved V genes, and no reason is known for the rest. For this sample the table gives approximately 500,000 clones, of which about 88% were detected only once. The ten largest make up roughly 0.84% of the sample. The sequenced sample consisted of peripheral blood. These receptors originate from a man aged 18 to 30 with COVID-19, enrolled during active disease.

The rearrangement links TRBV7-2 to TRBJ2-5; D not certain. CDR3 size: 14 residues. CDR1 SGHTA and CDR2 FQGNSA come from the germline V gene. Trimming removed 1 base from V and 4 bases from J, with 10 bases in between. The CDR3 is CASSLGRSRETQYF. The CDR3 nucleotides read TGTGCCAGCAGCTTAGGACGGAGTAGAGAGACCCAGTACTTC. Combining the CDR3 with reference TRBV7-2 and TRBJ2-5 gives the whole variable domain GAGVSQSPSNKVTEKGKDVELRCDPISGHTALYWYRQSLGQGLEFLIYFQGNSAPDKSGLPSDRFSAERTGGSVSTLTIQRTQQEDSAVYLCASSLGRSRETQYFGPGTRLLVL.

The J gene is TRBJ2-7, the V gene TRBV24-1; a weak D match, TRBD1 (5 bases). Germline V gene data show CDR1 as KGHDR and CDR2 as SFDVKD. Trimming took off 2 bases at V and 1 base at J, with 8 bases between the two ends. The CDR3 length is 14 residues. CDR3 sequence (DNA): TGTGCCACCAGTGATTCCAGGGATTCCTACGAGCAGTACTTC. This codes for CATSDSRDSYEQYF.

The rearrangement uses TRBV5-1 and TRBJ2-1; D may be TRBD2 (5 bases). CDR1 SGHRS and CDR2 YFSETQ come from the germline V gene. The CDR3 length is 12 residues. The V and J ends lost 5 bases and 9 bases respectively, with 12 bases between them. CDR3 loop: CASRDSEGEQFF. The CDR3 coding sequence is TGCGCCAGCAGAGATAGCGAGGGTGAGCAGTTCTTC.

The chain employs TRBV2 and TRBJ1-1, with D perhaps TRBD1 (5 bases). The CDR3 is 13 amino acids. Germline V gene data show CDR1 as SNHLY and CDR2 as FYNNEI. The V gene lost 4 bases and the J gene lost 4 bases, with 10 bases spanning the gap. This chain's CDR3 is CASSAGRGTEAFF. As DNA, the CDR3 is TGTGCCAGCAGTGCGGGGAGGGGCACTGAAGCTTTCTTT.

The chain is built from TRBV6-5 and TRBJ2-7, with 12 bases fitting TRBD1. The CDR3 is made up of 14 amino acids. CDR1 is MNHEY and CDR2 is SVGAGI in the germline V gene. After removal of 6 bases from V and 6 bases from J, the junction contained 6 bases not matched to a gene. CDR3 amino acids: CASRWDRGHSEQYF. In nucleotides, the CDR3 is TGTGCCAGCAGGTGGGACAGGGGGCATTCCGAGCAGTACTTC.

The genes are TRBV3-1 (or the pseudogene TRBV3-2) and TRBJ1-1, with D unresolved. The germline gives CDR1 LGHDT, CDR2 YNNKEL (reference sequence). The CDR3 sequence is 12 residues long. V dropped 3 bases and J dropped 4 bases, with 6 bases sitting between them. CDR3 coding DNA: TGTGCCAGCAGCCAGTACGGCACTGAAGCTTTCTTT. Translated: CASSQYGTEAFF.

V and J are TRBV24-1 and TRBJ2-3; 11 bases match TRBD2. CDR1 is KGHDR and CDR2 is SFDVKD in the germline V gene. The J segment lost 3 bases and the V segment lost 7 bases, leaving 8 bases of the junction unmatched. This CDR3 is built from 16 residues. The CDR3 spells CATSGLAGGRTDTQYF. CDR3 coding DNA: TGTGCCACCAGCGGCCTAGCGGGAGGTAGGACAGATACGCAGTATTTT.

The chain is built from TRBV6-5 and TRBJ2-1; a possible D gene is TRBD2 (6 bases). V lost 8 bases to trimming and J lost 8 bases, with 16 bases between them. The CDR3 is made up of 13 amino acids. Looked up from germline, CDR1 is MNHEY and CDR2 is SVGAGI. The chain's CDR3 is CASSWRGNDEQFF. For the CDR3, the DNA is TGTGCCAGCTCATGGCGGGGTAACGATGAGCAGTTCTTC.

This sequence joins TRBV2 and TRBJ2-5, with 14 bases fitting TRBD2. Germline V gene sequence: CDR1 SNHLY, CDR2 FYNNEI. The junction had 1 base not matched to a gene; V was cut back by 4 bases and J by 3 bases. The CDR3 runs 15 residues. CDR3 region: CASSGLAGGEETQYF. The DNA for the CDR3 is TGTGCCAGCAGTGGACTAGCGGGGGGGGAAGAGACCCAGTACTTC.

The chain joins TRBV7-9 to TRBJ2-3; TRBD2 might be the D (5 bases). Trimming removed 5 bases at V and 6 bases at J, with 27 bases between. The CDR3 runs to 18 residues. Germline V CDR1 and CDR2: SEHNR, FQNEAQ (reference sequence). CDR3: CASSPPPIVVGGADTQYF. Here the CDR3 DNA reads TGTGCCAGCAGCCCCCCCCCAATAGTTGTTGGAGGCGCGGATACGCAGTATTTT.

The chain has TRBV19 and TRBJ2-7; D gene unclear. Trimming pared 1 base from V and 7 bases from J, leaving 8 bases between. CDR3 length: 12 amino acids. From germline, CDR1 is LNHDA and CDR2 SQIVND (reference sequence). CDR3 DNA: TGTGCCAGTAGTATAGGCCCAGGAGAGCAGTACTTC. The encoded protein is CASSIGPGEQYF.

The chain has TRBV2 and TRBJ2-5; tentative D call: TRBD2 (6 bases). Per the germline V gene, CDR1 is SNHLY and CDR2 is FYNNEI. This CDR3 contains 17 residues. V gave up 0 bases and J gave up 0 bases, with 14 bases separating them. The CDR3 loop reads CASSEARGVPDQETQYF. The CDR3 DNA reads TGTGCCAGCAGTGAAGCGCGCGGGGTACCCGACCAAGAGACCCAGTACTTC.

The chain carries TRBV7-2 and TRBJ2-3, with D maybe TRBD2 (6 bases). V was trimmed by 1 base and J by 2 bases, leaving 10 bases between them. The CDR3 spans 15 residues. Germline loops: CDR1 SGHTA, CDR2 FQGNSA. This CDR3 is CASSLVPSVTDTQYF. The CDR3, as DNA: TGTGCCAGCAGCTTAGTACCTAGCGTCACAGATACGCAGTATTTT.

The J gene is TRBJ2-2, the V gene TRBV30; maybe TRBD1 (7 bases). The V gene lost 4 bases and the J gene lost 2 bases, with 14 bases spanning the gap. The germline V gene has CDR1 GTSNPN and CDR2 SVGIG (reference sequence). CDR3 size: 15 residues. The CDR3 loop is CAWTGDSVNTGELFF. CDR3 in DNA: TGTGCCTGGACGGGGGACAGTGTCAACACCGGGGAGCTGTTTTTT. The full variable domain, completed using reference TRBV30 and TRBJ2-2, is SQTIHQWPATLVQPVGSPLSLECTVEGTSNPNLYWYRQAAGRGLQLLFYSVGIGQISSEVPQNLSASRPQDRQFILSSKKLLLSDSGFYLCAWTGDSVNTGELFFGEGSRLTVL.

The chain has TRBV18 and TRBJ2-1; 10 bases are a match to TRBD1. Germline-derived CDR1 and CDR2 are KGHSH and LQKENI. CDR3 length: 17 amino acids. Trimming cost V 4 bases and J 6 bases; bases outside gene matches: 12. The chain's CDR3 is CASSLFIPGQGINEQFF. The CDR3, as DNA: TGTGCCAGCTCACTCTTTATTCCGGGACAGGGGATCAATGAGCAGTTCTTC. Filled out from reference TRBV18 and TRBJ2-1, the complete variable domain reads NAGVMQNPRHLVRRRGQEARLRCSPMKGHSHVYWYRQLPEEGLKFMVYLQKENIIDESGMPKERFSAEFPKEGPSILRIQQVVRGDSAAYFCASSLFIPGQGINEQFFGPGTRLTVL.

The chain has TRBV12-3 or TRBV12-4 and TRBJ1-3; D is unresolved. V lost 3 bases, J lost 6 bases, and 9 bases lay in between. This CDR3 has 13 residues. This chain's CDR3 is CASSFPNQNTIYF. CDR3 nucleotide sequence: TGTGCCAGCAGTTTCCCCAATCAAAACACCATATATTTT.

The chain links TRBV3-1 (or the pseudogene TRBV3-2) to TRBJ2-6; the D gene is possibly TRBD2 (5 bases). CDR1 LGHDT and CDR2 YNNKEL come from the germline V gene (reference sequence). The CDR3 spans 17 residues. V lost 6 bases and J lost 0, with 15 bases in between. The CDR3 nucleotides are TGTGCCAGCAGTCGGAGAAAAGGGAGCTCTGGGGCCAACGTCCTGACTTTC. Its protein is CASSRRKGSSGANVLTF.

The sample holds a few counts of this clone. The chain has TRBV3-1 (or the pseudogene TRBV3-2) and TRBJ1-1; D ambiguous. The CDR3 contains 14 residues. Germline-derived CDR1 and CDR2 are LGHDT and YNNKEL (reference sequence). V was shortened by 1 base and J by 1 base, with 7 bases between the two germline ends. CDR3 DNA: TGTGCCAGCAGCCAAGTGCCAGGGAACACTGAAGCTTTCTTT. This sequence encodes CASSQVPGNTEAFF.

V gene TRBV4-1 combines with J gene TRBJ1-2, with 8 bases matching TRBD1. The CDR3 is 14 amino acids. Per the germline V gene, CDR1 is MGHRA and CDR2 is YSYEKL. V trimming: 2 bases; J trimming: 4 bases; junction bases outside the gene matches: 3. The CDR3 reads CASSQTGGGYGYTF. The CDR3 nucleotides read TGCGCCAGCAGCCAAACAGGGGGGGGCTATGGCTACACCTTC.

This clone appeared a single time. The V gene is TRBV19, the J gene TRBJ2-5; the match to TRBD2 covers 9 bases. The CDR3 totals 13 residues. V trimming: 9 bases; J trimming: 2 bases; junction bases outside the gene matches: 4. CDR1 is LNHDA and CDR2 is SQIVND in the germline V gene (reference sequence). CDR3 protein: CASRSGGQETQYF. The CDR3 DNA follows: TGTGCCAGCCGTAGCGGGGGTCAAGAGACCCAGTACTTC. The full variable domain, with the rest looked up from reference TRBV19 and TRBJ2-5, is DGGITQSPKYLFRKEGQNVTLSCEQNLNHDAMYWYRQDPGQGLRLIYYSQIVNDFQKGDIAEGYSVSREKKESFPLTVTSAQKNPTAFYLCASRSGGQETQYFGPGTRLLVL.

This clone was counted once. The V gene is TRBV5-1, the J gene TRBJ2-5; possible D gene TRBD2, 6 bases. Germline lookup yields CDR1 SGHRS and CDR2 YFSETQ. This CDR3 is built from 15 residues. V dropped 1 base and J dropped 5 bases, with 15 bases sitting between them. CDR3 sequence: CASSLFSREGETQYF. The CDR3 region has the DNA TGCGCCAGCAGCTTGTTCTCGCGGGAAGGGGAGACCCAGTACTTC.